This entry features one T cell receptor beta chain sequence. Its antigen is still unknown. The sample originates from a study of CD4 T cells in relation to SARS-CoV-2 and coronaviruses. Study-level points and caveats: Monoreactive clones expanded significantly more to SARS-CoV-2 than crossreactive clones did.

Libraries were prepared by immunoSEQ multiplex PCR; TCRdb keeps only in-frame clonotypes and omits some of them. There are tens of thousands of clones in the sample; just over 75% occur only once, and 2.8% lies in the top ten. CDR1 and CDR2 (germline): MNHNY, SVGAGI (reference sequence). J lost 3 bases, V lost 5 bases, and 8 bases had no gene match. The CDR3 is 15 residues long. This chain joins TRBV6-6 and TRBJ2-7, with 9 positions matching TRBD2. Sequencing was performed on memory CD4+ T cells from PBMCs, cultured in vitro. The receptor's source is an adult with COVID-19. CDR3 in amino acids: CASSHSGSSRYEQYF. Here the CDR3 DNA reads TGTGCCAGCAGTCATAGCGGGAGCTCCCGCTACGAGCAGTACTTC.